This T cell receptor beta chain was sequenced in a study of T-cell reconstitution after alpha-beta-depleted transplantation in children. Details on this clonotype: This clone may be a read error of a much larger clone one base away.

CDR3 length: 14 residues. Trimming cost V 5 bases and J 9 bases, with 17 bases left between them. Per the germline V gene, CDR1 is SGHAT and CDR2 is FQNNGV. TCRbeta library construction was performed incorporating unique molecular identifiers. TCRdb reprocessed the PCR reads via MiXCR and lists one record per CDR3 protein. The table has 75,000 to 100,000 distinct CDR3 sequences, 6.5% to 8.5% seen once. Specimen: PBMCs from the stem cell graft donor, collected from the stem cell graft. V and J are TRBV11-2 and TRBJ2-1; unclear D gene. The TCR was taken from a human donor who donated a stem cell graft to a child with congenital amegakaryocytic thrombocytopenia. The CDR3 DNA reads TGTGCCAGCAGCCAGGCACTGCCTACCCTTGAGCAGTTCTTC. It translates to CASSQALPTLEQFF.